A single sample gave rise to the 17 T cell receptor beta chains below, sequenced in a study of cytomegalovirus exposure and HLA in healthy donors. Primers: 60 Vbeta forward and 13 Jbeta reverse. Produced via immunoSEQ multiplex PCR; TCRdb's table is partial and in-frame only. The table lists fewer than 200,000 clones, 80% to 90% of them singletons. What was sequenced was PBMCs. Receptors originate from a woman in her late teens or twenties in good health and CMV-seronegative.

The chain carries TRBV11-2 and TRBJ2-5; tentatively, D is TRBD2 (6 bases). V lost 5 bases and J lost 2, with 15 bases in between. CDR1 is SGHAT, CDR2 FQNNGV, per germline. The CDR3 totals 15 residues. The CDR3 sequence is CASSPPGLAQETQYF. CDR3 DNA: TGTGCCAGCAGCCCACCGGGCCTAGCGCAAGAGACCCAGTACTTC.

The CDR3 DNA reads TGTGCCTGGAGTCCTAATAGCGGGAGTGGAGAGACCCAGTACTTC. This codes for CAWSPNSGSGETQYF. The V and J genes are TRBV30 and TRBJ2-5; 9 bases line up with TRBD2. The CDR3 spans 15 residues. Germline V gives CDR1 GTSNPN, CDR2 SVGIG (reference sequence). Unmatched junction bases numbered 8, after V lost 2 bases and J lost 4 bases.

V gene TRBV20-1 combines with J gene TRBJ2-7; tentative D call: TRBD2 (6 bases). CDR1 and CDR2 (germline): DFQATT, SNEGSKA (reference sequence). Trimming removed 7 bases at V and 4 bases at J, with 11 bases between. The CDR3 sequence is 11 residues long. In nucleotides, the CDR3 is TGCAGTGTGCGCGGGGTATACGAGCAGTACTTC. Its protein product is CSVRGVYEQYF.

The rearrangement links TRBV30 to TRBJ1-2; TRBD1 aligns across 7 bases. Unmatched junction bases numbered 9, after V lost 0 bases and J lost 8 bases. The CDR3 length is 14 residues. Germline CDR1 is GTSNPN and CDR2 is SVGIG (reference sequence). The CDR3 DNA sequence: TGTGCCTGGAGTGTACAGGCAGGGGGGACGGGCTACACCTTC. Its translation is CAWSVQAGGTGYTF.

The chain has TRBV7-2 and TRBJ2-1; 7 bases match TRBD1. Germline loops: CDR1 SGHTA, CDR2 FQGNSA. The CDR3 is made up of 13 amino acids. V was clipped by 5 bases and J by 7 bases; unmatched bases: 5. CDR3 protein: CASSRTGRNEQFF. The CDR3 coding sequence is TGTGCCAGCAGCCGGACAGGTCGAAATGAGCAGTTCTTC.

The chain has TRBV30 and TRBJ2-5, with TRBD2 matching over 7 bases. The closer fit of TRBJ2-7 to the DNA end suggests the J call may be wrong. CDR3 length: 13 amino acids. Germline V gene data show CDR1 as GTSNPN and CDR2 as SVGIG (reference sequence). CDR3 in DNA: TGTGCCTGGAGTGCGGGGAGCGGGATCGAGCAGTACTTC. Its translation: CAWSAGSGIEQYF.

The gene calls are TRBV11-2 and TRBJ1-2, with a weak D call TRBD1 (6 bases). The V gene's germline CDR1 is SGHAT and CDR2 FQNNGV. The V end was cut by 4 bases, the J end by 5 bases, with 11 bases between. The CDR3 is made up of 13 amino acids. CDR3 residues: CASSSGQFYGYTF. The CDR3 coding sequence is TGTGCCAGCAGCTCCGGACAGTTTTATGGCTACACCTTC.

V gene TRBV9 combines with J gene TRBJ1-6, with D tentatively TRBD1 (6 bases). The V gene lost 0 bases and the J gene lost 8 bases, with 12 bases spanning the gap. Germline CDR1 and CDR2: SGDLS and YYNGEE. This CDR3 is built from 15 residues. The CDR3 protein is CASSVGRGGYSPLHF. CDR3 nucleotides: TGTGCCAGCAGCGTAGGGAGAGGGGGATATTCACCCCTCCACTTT. The full variable domain, its missing parts supplied by reference TRBV9 and TRBJ1-6, is DSGVTQTPKHLITATGQRVTLRCSPRSGDLSVYWYQQSLDQGLQFLIQYYNGEERAKGNILERFSAQQFPDLHSELNLSSLELGDSALYFCASSVGRGGYSPLHFGNGTRLTVT.

The J gene is TRBJ2-1, the V gene TRBV7-9, with D perhaps matching TRBD1 (6 bases). Between the trimmed V and J ends, which lost 1 base and 0 bases, there was a span of 10 bases. CDR3 size: 16 residues. The germline gives CDR1 SEHNR, CDR2 FQNEAQ (reference sequence). The CDR3 here is CASSLVGAGSYNEQFF. CDR3 DNA sequence: TGTGCCAGCAGCTTAGTGGGGGCGGGCTCCTACAATGAGCAGTTCTTC.

This clone has a single count. The chain is built from TRBV6-5 and TRBJ1-1; D is possibly TRBD1 (6 bases). V lost 5 bases and J 11 bases, leaving 12 bases between the germline ends. This CDR3 region has 11 residues. CDR1 MNHEY and CDR2 SVGAGI come from the germline V gene. CDR3 DNA: TGTGCCAGCAGTGCAGGGGATGCGGCTTTCTTT. It is translated as CASSAGDAAFF.

The rearrangement uses TRBV6-1 and TRBJ2-7, with D maybe TRBD2 (5 bases). Germline CDR1 reads MNHNS; CDR2 reads SASEGT. The CDR3 has 14 amino acids. V lost 8 bases, J lost 0 bases, and 14 bases lay in between. CDR3 bases: TGTGCCAGCGGAAGGACGGGAAGCTCCTACGAGCAGTACTTC. Translated, it gives CASGRTGSSYEQYF.

The V call is TRBV4-2, the J call TRBJ2-3, with no clear D. This CDR3 contains 17 residues. Germline CDR1 reads LGHNA; CDR2 reads YNFKEQ. The V gene lost 1 base and the J gene lost 2 bases, with 16 bases spanning the gap. The CDR3 protein is CASSQGTWSFNTDTQYF. CDR3 nucleotides: TGTGCCAGCAGCCAAGGAACGTGGAGTTTTAACACAGATACGCAGTATTTT.

The chain combines TRBV5-4 with TRBJ2-2; no clear D gene. Trimming stripped 1 base from V and 1 base from J, with 8 bases between. This CDR3 spans 15 amino acids. Germline values: CDR1 SGHNT, CDR2 YYREEE (reference sequence). CDR3 amino acids: CASSLSTGNTGELFF. CDR3 bases: TGTGCCAGCAGCTTGTCGACGGGGAACACCGGGGAGCTGTTTTTT.

V is TRBV4-3 and J is TRBJ2-3; possible D gene TRBD2, 6 bases. This CDR3 is built from 15 residues. CDR1 and CDR2 (germline): LGHNA, YSLEER. Deletions cut 3 bases from V and 0 bases from J, with 10 bases between. CDR3 amino acids: CASSHSGSSTDTQYF. CDR3 DNA sequence: TGCGCCAGCAGCCATAGCGGCTCTAGCACAGATACGCAGTATTTT.

This clone was counted a few times. In DNA, the CDR3 is TGTGCCAGCAGTTACTCGGAGCGGAGGTTCGATGAGCAGTTCTTC. Protein product: CASSYSERRFDEQFF. The chain employs TRBV6-5 and TRBJ2-1; D possibly corresponds to TRBD2 (5 bases). Germline V gene lookup returns CDR1 MNHEY and CDR2 SVGAGI. V was clipped by 0 bases and J by 8 bases, with 14 bases between them. The CDR3 runs to 15 residues.

The rearrangement links TRBV19 to TRBJ2-7; a weak D match, TRBD1 (5 bases). The CDR3 is 13 amino acids. Germline CDR1 and CDR2: LNHDA and SQIVND (reference sequence). V lost 3 bases and J 6 bases, leaving 12 bases between the germline ends. CDR3 residues: CASSIGQGFEQYF. The CDR3 DNA follows: TGTGCCAGTAGTATTGGGCAGGGTTTCGAGCAGTACTTC. Full variable domain (outside the CDR3, taken from reference TRBV19 and TRBJ2-7): DGGITQSPKYLFRKEGQNVTLSCEQNLNHDAMYWYRQDPGQGLRLIYYSQIVNDFQKGDIAEGYSVSREKKESFPLTVTSAQKNPTAFYLCASSIGQGFEQYFGPGTRLTVT.

This clone turned up a few times. V and J are TRBV13 and TRBJ1-1; 9 positions match TRBD1. The CDR3 consists of 17 residues. Germline V CDR1 and CDR2: PRHDT, FYEKMQ (reference sequence). Trimming took 5 bases from V and 5 from J; bases not matched to a gene: 15. CDR3 DNA: TGTGCCAGCAGCCTAAGAGCCGGGACAGGGAAAGGGACTGAAGCTTTCTTT. Translation gives CASSLRAGTGKGTEAFF.